A few counts support the clone carrying this T cell receptor (beta chain). Its antigen is not identified. For TCRbeta, the library was prepared with unique molecular identifiers. TCRdb re-called the PCR reads with MiXCR, one entry per CDR3 protein. The sample lists 610,000 or so distinct CDR3 sequences; approximately 30% were seen once. The sample comes from a study of T-cell reconstitution after alpha-beta-depleted transplantation in children. Germline loops: CDR1 SGHRS, CDR2 YFSETQ. V was shortened by 1 base and J by 3 bases, with 11 bases between the two germline ends. This CDR3 has 14 residues. Study-level findings and limits: T-cell counts and diversity at one year following transplant were attributed mainly to newly produced T cells. It was reported that alpha-beta T cells came from several hundred expanded graft clones (about two months after transplant).

The origin of this receptor is a boy under two years old with Wiskott-Aldrich syndrome, due to receive a stem cell transplant. The chain employs TRBV5-1 and TRBJ2-7, with D perhaps TRBD1 (6 bases). The sequencing used PBMCs, collected before TCRalphabeta/CD19-depleted stem cell transplant. The chain's CDR3 is CASSLTGRFYEQYF. In DNA, the CDR3 is TGCGCCAGCAGCTTGACAGGGCGCTTCTACGAGCAGTACTTC. Filled out from reference TRBV5-1 and TRBJ2-7, the complete variable domain reads KAGVTQTPRYLIKTRGQQVTLSCSPISGHRSVSWYQQTPGQGLQFLFEYFSETQRNKGNFPGRFSGRQFSNSRSEMNVSTLELGDSALYLCASSLTGRFYEQYFGPGTRLTVT.